The rows below give T cell receptor beta chains drawn from one sample of a study of CD8 T cells in Susac syndrome. From the immunoSEQ multiplex PCR reads, TCRdb called clonotypes with MiXCR, one entry per CDR3 protein. The sample carries 140,000 to 150,000 distinct CDR3 sequences, around 95% recorded once. The sample comprised CD4+ T cells from PBMCs. The receptors shown here come from a human donor with multiple sclerosis. CDR3s include the opening cysteine and the closing phenylalanine or tryptophan. Fields, in order: J gene, clone size, V gene, D gene, CDR3 protein, CDR3 DNA. D genes are given only for firm matches. Expanded clones get a size class; other rows say once, few or many, or leave the size out.

>TRBJ2-7|-|TRBV3-1|-
CASSNRDNEQYF
TGTGCCAGCTCTAATCGGGACAACGAGCAGTACTTC
>TRBJ2-5|-|TRBV20-1|-
CSANTDQETQYF
TGCAGTGCTAACACAGACCAAGAGACCCAGTACTTC
>TRBJ2-7|-|TRBV20-1|TRBD2
CSAIAGGYEQYF
TGCAGTGCTATAGCGGGGGGCTACGAGCAGTACTTC
>TRBJ1-1|-|TRBV14|-
CASSQDPGRVEAFF
TGTGCCAGCAGCCAAGATCCGGGGCGCGTTGAAGCTTTCTTT
>TRBJ1-2|-|TRBV5-1|TRBD1
CASSLAGQGARGYTF
TGCGCCAGCAGCTTGGCGGGACAGGGGGCGAGGGGCTACACCTTC
>TRBJ2-3|-|TRBV2|-
CASMVAYTQYF
TGTGCCAGCATGGTAGCGTATACGCAGTATTTT
>TRBJ1-3|-|TRBV7-9|-
CASSPTQGLGNTIYF
TGTGCCAGCAGCCCGACCCAGGGGTTGGGAAACACCATATATTTT
>TRBJ2-5|-|TRBV24-1|-
CATSSTQETQYF
TGTGCCACCAGTTCCACCCAAGAGACCCAGTACTTC
>TRBJ1-2|-|TRBV5-4|-
CASSWDRLRSYGYTF
TGTGCCAGCAGCTGGGATCGGTTGCGTAGCTATGGCTACACCTTC
>TRBJ1-1|-|TRBV29-1|-
CSVRTGNTEAFF
TGCAGCGTTCGTACAGGGAACACTGAAGCTTTCTTT
>TRBJ1-1|-|TRBV29-1|TRBD1
CSEKQGPNTEAFF
TGCAGCGAGAAACAGGGGCCGAACACTGAAGCTTTCTTT
>TRBJ2-7|-|TRBV5-1|TRBD1
CASSLRGTAVTYEQYF
TGCGCCAGCAGCTTGAGGGGGACAGCCGTTACCTACGAGCAGTACTTC
>TRBJ2-7|once|TRBV7-2|-
CASSSNMVAYEQYF
TGTGCCAGCAGCTCTAACATGGTAGCCTACGAGCAGTACTTC
>TRBJ2-6|-|TRBV29-1|TRBD2
CSVGALAGTGANVLTF
TGCAGCGTTGGGGCGCTAGCGGGAACTGGGGCCAACGTCCTGACTTTC
>TRBJ1-1|-|TRBV7-3|-
CASSSGAAPEAFF
TGTGCCAGCAGCTCAGGAGCAGCCCCTGAAGCTTTCTTT
>TRBJ2-1|-|TRBV15|-
CATSRGEAEQFF
TGTGCCACCAGCAGAGGGGAGGCAGAGCAGTTCTTC
>TRBJ2-3|-|TRBV7-9|-
CASSSTATSTDTQYF
TGTGCCAGCAGCTCGACGGCCACTAGCACAGATACGCAGTATTTT
>TRBJ1-5|-|TRBV16|TRBD1
CASSQYSGQGLSSNQPQHF
TGTGCCAGCAGCCAATATTCGGGACAGGGGCTGTCTAGCAATCAGCCCCAGCATTTT
>TRBJ2-7|-|TRBV6-9|TRBD2
CASSHHPGTRTYEQYF
TGTGCCAGCAGTCATCATCCCGGGACTAGGACCTACGAGCAGTACTTC
>TRBJ2-2|-|TRBV2|-
CASSESGVLGTGELFF
TGTGCCAGCAGTGAATCAGGCGTCCTTGGCACCGGGGAGCTGTTTTTT
>TRBJ2-7|-|TRBV2|-
CASWEVSYEQYF
TGTGCCAGCTGGGAGGTATCCTACGAGCAGTACTTC
>TRBJ2-6|-|TRBV5-8|-
CASSLGSSGANVLTF
TGTGCCAGCAGCTTGGGTAGCTCTGGGGCCAACGTCCTGACTTTC
>TRBJ2-3|-|TRBV27|TRBD1
CASGKQGASTDTQYF
TGTGCCAGCGGCAAACAGGGGGCTAGCACAGATACGCAGTATTTT
>TRBJ1-5|-|TRBV2|-
CASKGSTDQPQHF
TGTGCCAGCAAGGGCAGCACCGATCAGCCCCAGCATTTT
>TRBJ2-7|-|TRBV24-1|-
CATSGTVFVQYF
TGTGCCACCAGTGGTACAGTGTTTGTGCAGTACTTC
>TRBJ2-6|-|TRBV30|-
CAGTLLGPGANVLTF
TGTGCCGGGACCCTATTGGGGCCTGGGGCCAACGTCCTGACTTTC
>TRBJ2-7|-|TRBV29-1|TRBD1
CSAGRDRAYEQYF
TGCAGCGCCGGGCGGGACAGGGCCTACGAGCAGTACTTC
>TRBJ2-7|-|TRBV15|-
CATSRPGTYEQYF
TGTGCCACCAGCAGACCTGGGACCTACGAGCAGTACTTC
>TRBJ2-3|-|TRBV23-1|-
CASSQFFGPRTDTQYF
TGCGCCAGCAGTCAATTTTTCGGTCCGCGCACAGATACGCAGTATTTT
>TRBJ2-1|-|TRBV6-5|-
CASTGVYNEQFF
TGTGCCAGCACCGGCGTCTACAATGAGCAGTTCTTC